One and the same sample provided the 23 T cell receptor beta chains below, sequenced in a study of neurological immune-mediated disorders. TCRdb re-derived calls from the 5' RACE reads in MiXCR, one entry per CDR3 protein. The profile shows around 30,000 distinct CDR3 sequences, just over 4% of them singletons. Specimen: CD4+ T cells from blood. These receptors were collected from a woman aged 40 to 49 in good health.

This clonotype was observed at least ten times. The chain recombines TRBV2 with TRBJ2-5, with a weak D call TRBD1 (6 bases). CDR3 length equals 11 residues. CDR1 SNHLY and CDR2 FYNNEI come from the germline V gene. Trimming removed 3 bases from V and 10 bases from J, with 9 bases in between. This CDR3 reads CASSDWGRQYF. The CDR3 bases are TGTGCCAGCAGTGATTGGGGGCGCCAGTACTTC.

This clonotype was picked up many times. The chain joins TRBV20-1 to TRBJ2-1, with 7 nucleotides matching TRBD2. Germline CDR1 is DFQATT and CDR2 is SNEGSKA (reference sequence). CDR3 length: 13 residues. DNA of the CDR3: TGCAGCGCATCTAGTGGGGGGGTCGATGAGCAGTTCTTC. Translated: CSASSGGVDEQFF.

This clonotype was counted many times. The rearrangement links TRBV3-1 to TRBJ2-1; possible D gene TRBD2, 6 bases. Trimming pared 4 bases from V and 3 bases from J, leaving 16 bases between. Per the germline V gene, CDR1 is LGHDT and CDR2 is YNNKEL (reference sequence). The CDR3 consists of 16 residues. CDR3 in amino acids: CASSLGPSDFYNEQFF. The DNA for the CDR3 is TGTGCCAGCAGCCTTGGCCCTAGCGACTTCTACAATGAGCAGTTCTTC.

This clonotype was detected ten times or more. This chain links TRBV9 with TRBJ2-2; D is undetermined. V was shortened by 0 bases and J by 7 bases, with 7 bases between the two germline ends. Germline-derived CDR1 and CDR2 are SGDLS and YYNGEE. The CDR3 length is 13 residues. The DNA for the CDR3 is TGTGCCAGCAGCGTAGCTCCGGACGGGGAGCTGTTTTTT. Translated: CASSVAPDGELFF.

This clonotype came up many times. This chain uses TRBV20-1 with TRBJ1-2; 11 bases match TRBD1. The CDR3 consists of 11 residues. The V gene's germline CDR1 is DFQATT and CDR2 SNEGSKA (reference sequence). The CDR3 region has the DNA TGCATCGGACAGGGGGCCTATGGCTACACCTTC. As protein: CIGQGAYGYTF.

This clonotype was counted only a few times. The chain has TRBV10-2 and TRBJ1-5, with 11 bases matching TRBD1. Germline assignment: CDR1 WSHSY and CDR2 SAAADI. V was clipped by 10 bases and J by 6 bases; unmatched bases: 5. The CDR3 length is 13 residues. CDR3 amino acids: CATGQGARQPQHF. For the CDR3, the DNA is TGCGCCACCGGACAGGGGGCTCGTCAGCCCCAGCATTTT.

In this sample, this clonotype turned up many times. V is TRBV3-1 and J is TRBJ2-3; D is possibly TRBD2 (7 bases). CDR3 length: 14 residues. The V gene lost 4 bases and the J gene lost 5 bases, with 13 bases spanning the gap. Germline assignment: CDR1 LGHDT and CDR2 YNNKEL (reference sequence). The CDR3 region has the DNA TGTGCCAGCAGCCGGGGGGGCCTTAAAGATACGCAGTATTTT. Protein: CASSRGGLKDTQYF.

This clonotype showed up many times. The chain carries TRBV27 and TRBJ2-5; D remains ambiguous. The CDR3 is 14 amino acids. Germline CDR1 is MNHEY and CDR2 is SMNVEV (reference sequence). V was shortened by 6 bases and J by 2 bases, with 13 bases between the two germline ends. CDR3 residues: CASRAYGGQETQYF. The CDR3 bases are TGTGCCAGCAGGGCCTATGGCGGTCAAGAGACCCAGTACTTC.

The sample holds many counts of this clonotype. This chain links TRBV18 with TRBJ2-7; TRBD1 agrees at 9 bases. CDR1 KGHSH and CDR2 LQKENI come from the germline V gene. The CDR3 spans 16 residues. Losses at the gene ends were 3 bases for V and 4 bases for J; bases not matched to a gene: 10. CDR3 coding DNA: TGTGCCAGCTCACCGCCCTCGGGACAGGGTTTTTACGAGCAGTACTTC. Protein product: CASSPPSGQGFYEQYF. Full variable domain (outside the CDR3, taken from reference TRBV18 and TRBJ2-7): NAGVMQNPRHLVRRRGQEARLRCSPMKGHSHVYWYRQLPEEGLKFMVYLQKENIIDESGMPKERFSAEFPKEGPSILRIQQVVRGDSAAYFCASSPPSGQGFYEQYFGPGTRLTVT.

There are many counts of this clonotype. The V call is TRBV12-3 or TRBV12-4, the J call TRBJ1-2; TRBD1 is a possible D gene (6 bases). The CDR3 has 13 residues. Deletions cut 4 bases from V and 7 bases from J, with 13 bases between. The CDR3 loop reads CASSSQGQGGYTF. The DNA for the CDR3 is TGTGCCAGCAGTTCCCAGGGGCAGGGTGGCTACACCTTC.

This clonotype was observed many times. This sequence joins TRBV20-1 and TRBJ2-3; D is possibly TRBD2 (6 bases). This CDR3 is built from 14 residues. Germline V gene sequence: CDR1 DFQATT, CDR2 SNEGSKA (reference sequence). Trimming removed 3 bases from V and 7 bases from J, with 17 bases in between. The CDR3 region has the DNA TGCAGTGCTAGTTGGGGACGGGAGAGGCATACGCAGTATTTT. This gives the protein CSASWGRERHTQYF.

This clonotype was observed at least ten times. This chain links TRBV5-1 with TRBJ2-7; 9 bases fit TRBD2. The V gene end was trimmed by 5 bases and the J gene end by 5 bases; junction bases not matched to a gene: 5. CDR1 is SGHRS and CDR2 is YFSETQ in the germline V gene. This CDR3 has 13 amino acids. CDR3 nucleotide sequence: TGCGCCAGCAGGCGGGAGGGGCTTGACGAGCAGTACTTC. Translating gives CASRREGLDEQYF.

This clonotype was seen at least ten times. This chain connects TRBV5-1 to TRBJ1-1, with TRBD1 matching 8 bases. V shed 0 bases and J 5 bases; nucleotides not matched to a gene: 6. Germline V lookup: CDR1 SGHRS, CDR2 YFSETQ. This CDR3 is 15 amino acids long. CDR3 bases: TGCGCCAGCAGCTTGGCTCGGACAGGGATTACTGAAGCTTTCTTT. This codes for CASSLARTGITEAFF.

This clonotype came up many times. CDR3 region: CASSLVMGGGARNEQFF. The CDR3 bases are TGTGCCAGCAGCTTGGTTATGGGGGGGGGGGCCCGTAATGAGCAGTTCTTC. The V call is TRBV5-6, the J call TRBJ2-1; the D gene is possibly TRBD2 (7 bases). Trimming shortened V by 0 bases and J by 7 bases, and 20 bases separated the two germline ends. The CDR3 loop spans 17 amino acids. Looked up from germline, CDR1 is SGHDT and CDR2 is YYEEEE.

This clonotype was found many times. A junction boundary mismatches the germline segment, possibly from a read error. The CDR3 spells CASSLRRGQPGNSEAFF. DNA for the CDR3: TGTGCCAGCAGCTTAAGGAGAGGACAGCCAGGGAACAGTGAAGCTTTCTTT. The rearrangement uses TRBV7-9 and TRBJ1-1; TRBD1 might be the D (6 bases). Germline V gene data show CDR1 as SEHNR and CDR2 as FQNEAQ (reference sequence). The CDR3 covers 17 residues.

This clonotype has ten or more counts. The chain couples TRBV2 to TRBJ1-1, with D perhaps matching TRBD1 (5 bases). Germline V CDR1 and CDR2: SNHLY, FYNNEI. Trimming stripped 1 base from V and 1 base from J, with 10 bases between. CDR3 size: 15 residues. The CDR3 region is CASSEVRGENTEAFF. CDR3 DNA sequence: TGTGCCAGCAGTGAAGTCCGGGGGGAGAACACTGAAGCTTTCTTT. The full variable domain, with the rest looked up from reference TRBV2 and TRBJ1-1, is EPEVTQTPSHQVTQMGQEVILRCVPISNHLYFYWYRQILGQKVEFLVSFYNNEISEKSEIFDDQFSVERPDGSNFTLKIRSTKLEDSAMYFCASSEVRGENTEAFFGQGTRLTVV.

This clonotype was counted ten times or more. The chain links TRBV29-1 to TRBJ2-1; 13 bases map to TRBD2. The CDR3 spans 18 residues. Losses at the gene ends were 5 bases for V and 0 bases for J; bases not matched to a gene: 10. Germline assignment: CDR1 SQVTM and CDR2 ANQGSEA. The CDR3 spells CSVLRPGLAGFSYNEQFF. As DNA, the CDR3 is TGCAGCGTTTTGAGACCGGGACTAGCGGGATTCTCCTACAATGAGCAGTTCTTC.

This clonotype was seen ten or more times. The V gene is TRBV11-2, the J gene TRBJ1-1; D uncertain. Trimming shortened V by 2 bases and J by 8 bases, and 9 bases separated the two germline ends. Per the germline V gene, CDR1 is SGHAT and CDR2 is FQNNGV. The CDR3 has 12 residues. CDR3 amino acids: CASSLIRKEAFF. For the CDR3, the DNA is TGTGCCAGCAGCTTAATCAGAAAGGAAGCTTTCTTT.

Comments on this clonotype: The germline gene is not matched at one end of the junction; a read error may be the cause. The chain's CDR3 is CSSSLDGTSADTQYF. The CDR3 DNA follows: TGCTCCAGCAGCTTGGATGGGACTAGCGCAGATACGCAGTATTTT. The V call is TRBV5-1, the J call TRBJ2-3, with TRBD2 identical over 10 bases. The CDR3 consists of 15 residues. CDR1 SGHRS and CDR2 YFSETQ come from the germline V gene.

The table lists this clonotype with many counts. The V gene is TRBV29-1, the J gene TRBJ2-2, with D unresolved. Trimming removed 5 bases at V and 1 base at J, with 8 bases between. CDR3 size: 13 residues. In germline, CDR1 is SQVTM, CDR2 ANQGSEA. The CDR3 loop is CSVPSWNTGELFF. CDR3 in DNA: TGCAGCGTTCCTTCATGGAACACCGGGGAGCTGTTTTTT.

The sample holds many counts of this clonotype. This chain connects TRBV12-3 or TRBV12-4 to TRBJ1-2; no definite D call. V lost 5 bases, J lost 8 bases, and 12 bases lay in between. The CDR3 has 12 amino acids. The CDR3 is CASSMEGRGYTF. The DNA for the CDR3 is TGTGCCAGCAGTATGGAAGGGCGAGGCTACACCTTC.

This clonotype was seen at least ten times. The chain combines TRBV29-1 with TRBJ1-2, with D unresolved. The CDR3 has 11 amino acids. Deletions cut 4 bases from V and 3 bases from J, with 6 bases between. In germline, CDR1 is SQVTM, CDR2 ANQGSEA. This CDR3 reads CSVGGYYGYTF. CDR3 DNA sequence: TGCAGCGTTGGAGGTTACTATGGCTACACCTTC.

This clonotype was observed many times. The genes are TRBV5-1 and TRBJ2-4, with 10 nucleotides matching TRBD1. The trim removed 4 bases at V and 8 bases at J, leaving 9 bases unmatched. The CDR3 has 15 residues. CDR1 is SGHRS and CDR2 is YFSETQ in the germline V gene. Here the CDR3 DNA reads TGCGCCAGCAGCACCGGGACAGGGGTTCACGACATTCAGTACTTC. Its protein product is CASSTGTGVHDIQYF.